This TCR beta chain stems from a study of T cells in localized non-small cell lung cancer. Whole-study findings and limits: In the blood, greater T cell density corresponded to longer overall survival. Uninvolved nearby lung showed the greatest T cell clonality, exceeding that found in tumor. Appearance in adjacent lung was seen for a median 57 of the top 100 tumor clones. Heterogeneity cannot be ruled out, as sequencing used one tumor region only.

Note on this clone: Its antigen is undetermined.

V gave up 4 bases and J gave up 0 bases; unmatched junction bases: 5. Germline assignment: CDR1 SGHRS and CDR2 YFSETQ. The CDR3 runs 15 residues. The protocol was immunoSEQ multiplex PCR, while the TCRdb copy is restricted to in-frame clones and leaves out a portion. This sample yields several thousand clones, of which just under 90% are seen a single time; approximately 2.5% belongs to the top ten. The TCR sequence derives from a female donor older than 55 with stage II squamous cell lung carcinoma. This material consisted of peripheral blood, taken before any cancer treatment. The chain has TRBV5-1 and TRBJ2-7; TRBD1 agrees at 9 bases. Here the CDR3 reads CASSRTGADSYEQYF. DNA for the CDR3: TGCGCCAGCAGCAGGACAGGGGCGGACTCCTACGAGCAGTACTTC.